This TCR beta chain was sequenced during a study of blood T cells in healthy people across ages. This clonotype came up a few times. The germline V gene has CDR1 SGHRS and CDR2 YFSETQ. Trimming at V came to 4 bases and at J to 8 bases, leaving 5 bases not matched to a gene. CDR3 length: 14 amino acids. For the second PCR, which ran for roughly 6 to 11 cycles, a sample-barcoded 5' primer and a J-beta primer mix were used. TCRdb re-derived calls from the 5' RACE reads in MiXCR, one entry per CDR3 protein. The sample has about 680,000 distinct CDR3 sequences, roughly 49% seen once. This TCR derives from a woman aged 55-75 years in good health. The V and J genes are TRBV5-1 and TRBJ1-4, with 10 bases matching TRBD1. The sample consisted of blood. The chain's CDR3 is CASSAGTGDEKLFF. The CDR3 region has the DNA TGCGCCAGCAGCGCCGGGACAGGGGACGAAAAACTGTTTTTT.